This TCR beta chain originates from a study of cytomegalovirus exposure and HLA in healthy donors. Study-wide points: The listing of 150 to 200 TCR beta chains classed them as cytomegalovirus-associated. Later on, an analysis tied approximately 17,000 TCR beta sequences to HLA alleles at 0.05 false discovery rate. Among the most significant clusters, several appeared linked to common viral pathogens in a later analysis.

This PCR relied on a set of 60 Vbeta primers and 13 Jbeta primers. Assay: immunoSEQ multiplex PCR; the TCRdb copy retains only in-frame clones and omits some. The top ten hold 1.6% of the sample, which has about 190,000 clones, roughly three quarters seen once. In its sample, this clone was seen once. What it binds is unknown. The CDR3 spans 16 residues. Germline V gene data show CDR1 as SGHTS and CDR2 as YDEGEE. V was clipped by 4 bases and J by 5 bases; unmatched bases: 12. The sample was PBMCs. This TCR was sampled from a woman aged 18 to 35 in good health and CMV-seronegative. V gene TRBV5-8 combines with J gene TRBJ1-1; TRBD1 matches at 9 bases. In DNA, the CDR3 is TGTGCCAGCAGCCCCGCTCGGACAGGGGCAGTTACTGAAGCTTTCTTT. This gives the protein CASSPARTGAVTEAFF. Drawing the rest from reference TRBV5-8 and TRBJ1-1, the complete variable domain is EAGVTQSPTHLIKTRGQQATLRCSPISGHTSVYWYQQALGLGLQFLLWYDEGEERNRGNFPPRFSGRQFPNYSSELNVNALELEDSALYLCASSPARTGAVTEAFFGQGTRLTVV.